This T cell receptor (beta chain) was captured by sequencing in a study of neurological immune-mediated disorders. The making of cDNA relied on 5'RACE with 10-nucleotide random UMIs. In every sequencing run, more than 160 million TCR-beta sequences were generated from 15-18 subjects. TCRdb re-called the 5' RACE reads with MiXCR, one entry per CDR3 protein. This sample carries more than 25,000 distinct CDR3 sequences, less than 20% of them seen once, and the ten largest clones take less than 5.5%. Time point given: technical triplicate 3. CDR3 length equals 14 residues. Germline CDR1 reads MNHEY; CDR2 reads SMNVEV (reference sequence). V trimming: 8 bases; J trimming: 5 bases; junction bases outside the gene matches: 7.

This chain uses TRBV27 with TRBJ2-1, with TRBD2 matching 9 bases. Source material: CD4+ T cells from blood. This receptor was obtained from a female donor with HTLV-1-associated myelopathy (HAM/TSP). This chain's CDR3 is CASLRGGLDNEQFF. As DNA, the CDR3 is TGTGCCAGCCTGCGGGGGGGCCTCGACAATGAGCAGTTCTTC.